This TCR beta chain was profiled in a study of cytomegalovirus exposure and HLA in healthy donors. Primers for the PCR totalled 60 Vbeta and 13 Jbeta. Some clones are missing from TCRdb's copy, which holds only in-frame ones; the method was immunoSEQ multiplex PCR. Among some 170,000 clones listed, around nine tenths were seen once. Trimming at V came to 4 bases and at J to 3 bases, leaving 2 bases not matched to a gene. The CDR3 has 13 residues. The germline V gene has CDR1 SGHTS and CDR2 YDEGEE. This clonotype was obtained from a young woman in good health and CMV-seronegative. The specimen was PBMCs. The chain uses TRBV5-8 and TRBJ2-7; TRBD1 agrees at 9 bases. CDR3 nucleotides: TGTGCCAGCAGCGGACAGGGGAGCTACGAGCAGTACTTC. Residues: CASSGQGSYEQYF.